Below, 13 T cell receptor beta chains from the same sample are listed, as sequenced in a study of CD8 T cells in Susac syndrome. RNA, at roughly 0.45 to 1 ug, was reverse transcribed with random hexamers. TCRdb re-analysed the immunoSEQ multiplex PCR reads in MiXCR, keeping a single row per CDR3 protein. The top ten clones hold around 0.07% of a sample with about 250,000 distinct CDR3 sequences, about 94% of them seen once. The specimen sequenced was CD4+ T cells from PBMCs. All receptors come from a human donor with multiple sclerosis.

This rearrangement joins TRBV6-5 to TRBJ1-2; TRBD1 is a possible D gene (5 bases). The CDR3 totals 13 residues. Germline CDR1 is MNHEY and CDR2 is SVGAGI. The germline V and J ends were trimmed by 1 base and 6 bases, with 9 bases remaining between them. The DNA of the CDR3 is TGTGCCAGCAGTTACTGGGGGGTTGATGGCTACACCTTC. It codes for CASSYWGVDGYTF.

The V and J genes are TRBV20-1 and TRBJ1-2; D might be TRBD1 (6 bases). The V gene's germline CDR1 is DFQATT and CDR2 SNEGSKA (reference sequence). The CDR3 has 13 amino acids. Trimming left V 1 base short and J 5 bases short, with 11 bases between. CDR3 coding DNA: TGCAGTGCTAGAGGTCCAGGGGTTTATGGCTACACCTTC. Translating it yields CSARGPGVYGYTF.

The chain combines TRBV12-3 or TRBV12-4 with TRBJ2-6; TRBD1 agrees at 7 bases. With 3 bases clipped from V and 0 bases from J, the junction kept 14 bases outside the gene matches. This CDR3 is built from 20 residues. The CDR3 loop reads CASSFQWLGQSFSGANVLTF. As DNA, the CDR3 is TGTGCCAGCAGTTTCCAGTGGTTGGGACAGAGCTTCTCTGGGGCCAACGTCCTGACTTTC.

The gene calls are TRBV30 and TRBJ1-6, with TRBD1 matching 8 bases. The CDR3 contains 12 residues. J was trimmed by 7 bases and V by 7 bases; bases with no gene match: 3. Germline V gene data show CDR1 as GTSNPN and CDR2 as SVGIG (reference sequence). The CDR3 protein is CASQGGNSPLHF. The CDR3 bases are TGTGCCTCACAGGGGGGCAATTCACCCCTCCACTTT.

The genes are TRBV28 and TRBJ2-4; D not resolved. This CDR3 is built from 15 residues. CDR1 and CDR2 (germline): MDHEN, SYDVKM. Trimming left V 3 bases short and J 0 bases short, with 9 bases between. The CDR3 nucleotides are TGTGCCAGCAGTTTCGCAGAGCTAGCCAAAAACATTCAGTACTTC. The encoded protein is CASSFAELAKNIQYF.

The count of this clonotype is one. The chain couples TRBV15 to TRBJ2-7, with a weak D call TRBD2 (6 bases). Trimming took off 0 bases at V and 0 bases at J, with 9 bases between the two ends. Germline V gene sequence: CDR1 LNHNV, CDR2 YYDKDF (reference sequence). This CDR3 has 15 amino acids. CDR3: CATSREGGTSYEQYV. The CDR3 nucleotides read TGTGCCACCAGCAGAGAGGGGGGTACCTCCTACGAGCAGTACGTC.

The rearrangement links TRBV12-3 or TRBV12-4 to TRBJ2-1; no firm D call. The CDR3 contains 15 residues. The V and J ends lost 7 bases and 1 base respectively, with 14 bases between them. The CDR3 sequence: CASTKRLGSYNEQFF. CDR3 coding DNA: TGTGCCAGCACAAAGAGGTTAGGATCCTACAATGAGCAGTTCTTC.

J is TRBJ2-7 and V is TRBV6-6; a weak D match, TRBD1 (6 bases). Germline V CDR1 and CDR2: MNHNY, SVGAGI (reference sequence). Trimming stripped 5 bases from V and 3 bases from J, with 14 bases between. The CDR3 length is 14 residues. The CDR3 DNA follows: TGTGCCAGCAGTCCAGGGGCAGGGCACTACGAGCAGTACTTC. As protein: CASSPGAGHYEQYF.

J is TRBJ2-1 and V is TRBV12-3 or TRBV12-4, with TRBD2 matching 11 bases. J was trimmed by 8 bases and V by 2 bases; bases with no gene match: 5. The CDR3 consists of 15 residues. In DNA, the CDR3 is TGTGCCAGCAGTTTACCTAGCGGGAGGAGGGATGAGCAGTTCTTC. Amino acids: CASSLPSGRRDEQFF.

The rearrangement joins TRBV7-2 to TRBJ1-5; D is ambiguous. The germline gives CDR1 SGHTA, CDR2 FQGNSA. The ends were cut back, 1 base at V and 4 bases at J, with 5 bases in the middle. The CDR3 extends over 13 amino acids. CDR3 region: CASSLETNQPQHF. CDR3 nucleotide sequence: TGTGCCAGCAGCTTAGAGACGAATCAGCCCCAGCATTTT.

This clonotype appeared a single time. The chain is built from TRBV5-8 and TRBJ1-1; D uncertain. V was trimmed by 0 bases and J by 3 bases, leaving 12 bases between them. Germline CDR1 is SGHTS and CDR2 is YDEGEE. This CDR3 contains 15 residues. CDR3 sequence: CASSLARELDTEAFF. The CDR3 coding sequence is TGTGCCAGCAGCTTGGCTCGGGAATTAGACACTGAAGCTTTCTTT.

This sequence joins TRBV29-1 and TRBJ1-2; D is undetermined. V lost 8 bases and J 8 bases, leaving 12 bases between the germline ends. CDR1 and CDR2 (germline): SQVTM, ANQGSEA. This CDR3 region has 10 residues. The CDR3, as DNA: TGCAGCTCCTGGACCGCGGGCTACACCTTC. Its protein is CSSWTAGYTF.

V is TRBV2 and J is TRBJ2-3, with a weak D call TRBD1 (6 bases). The CDR3 spans 15 residues. Germline assignment: CDR1 SNHLY and CDR2 FYNNEI. Trimming pared 4 bases from V and 0 bases from J, leaving 11 bases between. CDR3 DNA: TGTGCCAGCAGTGTAGGGACACTAAGCACAGATACGCAGTATTTT. It translates to CASSVGTLSTDTQYF.